A selection of T cell receptor beta chains follows, all from one sample in a study of cytomegalovirus exposure and HLA in healthy donors. Generated by immunoSEQ multiplex PCR, the TCRdb table keeps only in-frame clones and is missing some. The sample contains around 140,000 clones, around 86% of which appear only once. Material: PBMCs. These receptors were obtained from a man aged 18 to 30 in good health and CMV-seropositive. Each CDR3 is given with its conserved first and last residue. Each record gives: clone size, D gene, V gene, J gene, CDR3 protein, CDR3 DNA. A D gene is named only where the DNA matches it firmly. Size is stated for part of the rows, as once, few or many counts, or as a class when the clone is expanded.

clone_size: few
d_call: TRBD1
v_call: TRBV11-3
j_call: TRBJ1-4
cdr3_aa: CASSPRDRDEKLFF
cdr3_nt: TGTGCCAGCAGCCCAAGGGACAGAGACGAAAAACTGTTTTTT

clone_size: -
d_call: -
v_call: TRBV9
j_call: TRBJ2-1
cdr3_aa: CASSPGSSYNEQFF
cdr3_nt: TGTGCCAGCAGCCCCGGGAGCTCCTACAATGAGCAGTTCTTC

clone_size: -
d_call: -
v_call: TRBV6-5
j_call: TRBJ1-3
cdr3_aa: CASKVTQISGNTIYF
cdr3_nt: TGTGCCAGCAAAGTTACGCAGATCTCTGGAAACACCATATATTTT

clone_size: -
d_call: TRBD1
v_call: TRBV27
j_call: TRBJ2-5
cdr3_aa: CASSPQGVQETQYF
cdr3_nt: TGTGCCAGCAGTCCACAGGGGGTTCAAGAGACCCAGTACTTC

clone_size: -
d_call: -
v_call: TRBV15
j_call: TRBJ2-7
cdr3_aa: CATSRDTAYEQYF
cdr3_nt: TGTGCCACCAGCAGAGATACAGCCTACGAGCAGTACTTC

clone_size: -
d_call: TRBD2
v_call: TRBV10-2
j_call: TRBJ2-1
cdr3_aa: CASRPGLAGGHEQFF
cdr3_nt: TGCGCCAGCAGACCCGGACTAGCGGGGGGGCATGAGCAGTTCTTC

clone_size: -
d_call: TRBD2
v_call: TRBV27
j_call: TRBJ2-7
cdr3_aa: CASSIGLAGGPGNEQYF
cdr3_nt: TGTGCCAGCAGTATCGGACTAGCGGGAGGCCCGGGAAACGAGCAGTACTTC

clone_size: -
d_call: -
v_call: TRBV14
j_call: TRBJ2-7
cdr3_aa: CASSLDYPPSEQYF
cdr3_nt: TGTGCCAGCAGCTTAGACTATCCACCCAGTGAGCAGTACTTC

clone_size: few
d_call: -
v_call: TRBV5-1
j_call: TRBJ2-7
cdr3_aa: CASSFDAFYEQYF
cdr3_nt: TGCGCCAGCAGCTTCGATGCGTTCTACGAGCAGTACTTC

clone_size: -
d_call: -
v_call: TRBV18
j_call: TRBJ2-3
cdr3_aa: CASSPPSTDTQYF
cdr3_nt: TGTGCCAGCTCACCACCGTCGACAGATACGCAGTATTTT

clone_size: -
d_call: -
v_call: TRBV9
j_call: TRBJ2-2
cdr3_aa: CASSAAFSGELFF
cdr3_nt: TGTGCCAGCAGCGCCGCGTTCTCCGGGGAGCTGTTTTTT

clone_size: -
d_call: TRBD1
v_call: TRBV6-4
j_call: TRBJ2-2
cdr3_aa: CASSSDRVAGELFF
cdr3_nt: TGTGCCAGCAGTTCGGACAGGGTCGCCGGGGAGCTGTTTTTT

clone_size: once
d_call: TRBD2
v_call: TRBV6-1
j_call: TRBJ2-7
cdr3_aa: CASSDASGASYEQYF
cdr3_nt: TGTGCCAGCAGTGATGCTAGCGGGGCCTCCTACGAGCAGTACTTC